This TCR beta chain was retrieved from a study of Graves' ophthalmopathy and Graves' hyperthyroidism. Findings and limits, study-wide: Ophthalmopathy progression cases were predicted by the model with approximately 71% sensitivity and more than 72% specificity.

This clonotype was counted many times. Antigen specificity is unknown. From RNA, the CDR3 regions of TCR beta chains were amplified and sequenced. HTBI primers served in a first-round RT-PCR, which a second-round multiplex PCR followed. TCRdb fed the multiplex PCR reads into MiXCR, producing one record per CDR3 protein. The repertoire holds hundreds of thousands of distinct CDR3 sequences, with under 25% as singletons. The sequencing sample was made of peripheral blood. This TCR was recovered from a woman under 30 with stable Graves' hyperthyroidism.

CDR3 region: CASQQGREQYF. In DNA, the CDR3 is TGTGCCAGCCAGCAGGGGCGCGAGCAGTACTTC. The chain has TRBV28 and TRBJ2-7, with D possibly matching TRBD1 (6 bases). Per germline, CDR1 MDHEN and CDR2 SYDVKM. V was pared by 8 bases and J by 6 bases, with 11 bases between. CDR3 size: 11 residues.